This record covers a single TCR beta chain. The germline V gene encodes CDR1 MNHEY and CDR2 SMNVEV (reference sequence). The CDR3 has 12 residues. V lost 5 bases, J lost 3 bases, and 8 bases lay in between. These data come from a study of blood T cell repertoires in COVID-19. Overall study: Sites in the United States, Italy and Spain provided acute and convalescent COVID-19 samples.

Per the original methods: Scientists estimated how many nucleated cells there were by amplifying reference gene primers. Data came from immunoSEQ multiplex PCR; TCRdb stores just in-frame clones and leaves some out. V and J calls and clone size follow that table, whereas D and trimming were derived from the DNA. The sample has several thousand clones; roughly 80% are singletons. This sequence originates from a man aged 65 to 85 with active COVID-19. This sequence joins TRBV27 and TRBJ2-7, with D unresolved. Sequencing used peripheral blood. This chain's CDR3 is CASSQAYYEQYF. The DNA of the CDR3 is TGTGCCAGCAGTCAGGCATACTACGAGCAGTACTTC.